Shown below are 21 T cell receptor beta chains from a single sample sequenced in a study of cytomegalovirus exposure and HLA in healthy donors. 60 Vbeta and 13 Jbeta primers were used in PCR. Assay used: immunoSEQ multiplex PCR; TCRdb lists only in-frame clones, some missing. The table records tens of thousands of clones, roughly 76% of them present only once. The source material was PBMCs. Receptors were obtained from a male donor in good health and CMV-seronegative.

V is TRBV7-2 and J is TRBJ2-1; 8 nucleotides line up with TRBD2. CDR3 length equals 13 residues. J lost 9 bases, V lost 5 bases, and 6 bases had no gene match. Germline loops: CDR1 SGHTA, CDR2 FQGNSA. In DNA form, the CDR3 reads TGTGCCAGCAGCCCCGAGCGGGGGCTTGAGCAGTTCTTC. Protein: CASSPERGLEQFF.

The gene calls are TRBV5-1 and TRBJ1-2; no definite D call. With 5 bases removed from V and 4 bases from J, the gap between germline ends came to 12 bases. CDR1 SGHRS and CDR2 YFSETQ come from the germline V gene. The CDR3 sequence is 13 residues long. In nucleotides, the CDR3 is TGCGCCAGCAGTTCCCCACCGGTCTATGGCTACACCTTC. This sequence encodes CASSSPPVYGYTF. The variable domain in full, with the rest retrieved from reference TRBV5-1 and TRBJ1-2, is KAGVTQTPRYLIKTRGQQVTLSCSPISGHRSVSWYQQTPGQGLQFLFEYFSETQRNKGNFPGRFSGRQFSNSRSEMNVSTLELGDSALYLCASSSPPVYGYTFGSGTRLTVV.

This chain joins TRBV5-1 and TRBJ2-7; 12 positions agree with TRBD2. Germline lookup yields CDR1 SGHRS and CDR2 YFSETQ. Trimming took 8 bases from V and 2 from J; bases not matched to a gene: 5. The CDR3 covers 14 residues. The CDR3 DNA is TGCGCCAGTTCCCGGACTAGCGGGGCCTACGAGCAGTACTTC. This codes for CASSRTSGAYEQYF.

This chain links TRBV28 with TRBJ1-3, with a tentative D call TRBD1 (5 bases). Germline V gives CDR1 MDHEN, CDR2 SYDVKM. The CDR3 length is 15 residues. V was cut by 6 bases and J by 0 bases, with 12 bases left in between. CDR3 in amino acids: CASSSDRYSGNTIYF. In DNA, the CDR3 is TGTGCCAGCAGCTCAGACAGATACTCTGGAAACACCATATATTTT.

The rearrangement links TRBV7-8 to TRBJ1-1, with D unclear. There are 13 residues in the CDR3. The germline V gene encodes CDR1 SGHVS and CDR2 FQNEAQ. The V and J ends lost 1 base and 8 bases respectively, with 11 bases between them. This chain's CDR3 is CASSLGLRGEAFF. DNA for the CDR3: TGTGCCAGCAGCTTAGGTTTAAGAGGGGAAGCTTTCTTT.

The rearrangement links TRBV7-6 to TRBJ2-3; 8 bases line up with TRBD1. Germline V gene sequence: CDR1 SGHVS, CDR2 FNYEAQ. V lost 8 bases to trimming and J lost 4 bases; unmatched junction nucleotides: 11. The CDR3 runs 15 residues. The CDR3 sequence is CASGSRQGAPDTQYF. The CDR3 DNA follows: TGTGCCAGCGGGAGTAGGCAGGGGGCTCCAGATACGCAGTATTTT.

The genes are TRBV29-1 and TRBJ2-5; no clear D gene. The DNA end lines up better with TRBJ2-7; the J call may be wrong. This CDR3 is built from 11 residues. CDR1 and CDR2 from the germline V gene are SQVTM and ANQGSEA. In nucleotides, the CDR3 is TGCAGCGCTTACCTAGGCTACGAGCAGTACTTC. Protein sequence: CSAYLGYEQYF.

The J gene is TRBJ1-4, the V gene TRBV10-3; D not resolved. The CDR3 is made up of 15 amino acids. Between the trimmed V and J ends, which lost 6 bases and 2 bases, there was a span of 13 bases. Germline V lookup: CDR1 ENHRY, CDR2 SYGVKD. The CDR3 region has the DNA TGTGCCATCAGGAGCTCGGGGTCGACTAATGAAAAACTGTTTTTT. Protein product: CAIRSSGSTNEKLFF.

The chain employs TRBV27 and TRBJ2-4; tentative D call: TRBD1 (5 bases). Germline V gene lookup returns CDR1 MNHEY and CDR2 SMNVEV (reference sequence). Deletions cut 2 bases from V and 6 bases from J, with 14 bases between. This CDR3 comprises 15 residues. DNA of the CDR3: TGTGCCAGCAGTTTAGGGGCCACGACCAGAAACATTCAGTACTTC. This sequence encodes CASSLGATTRNIQYF.

The CDR3 nucleotides read TGCGCCAGCAGTGAGTCGACGACTAGAGGGGTGGCAGATACGCAGTATTTT. Protein product: CASSESTTRGVADTQYF. V gene TRBV10-1 combines with J gene TRBJ2-3; TRBD2 is a possible D gene (6 bases). The CDR3 runs 17 residues. Looked up from germline, CDR1 is WNHNN and CDR2 is SYGVQD (reference sequence). Trimming took 0 bases from V and 4 from J, leaving 17 bases between them.

CDR3 nucleotide sequence: TGCGCCAGCAGCCCCGACAGAAACTACCCCGGGGAGCTGTTTTTT. Protein sequence: CASSPDRNYPGELFF. This chain connects TRBV5-1 to TRBJ2-2; D might be TRBD1 (5 bases). Germline CDR1 and CDR2: SGHRS and YFSETQ. The CDR3 consists of 15 residues. Trimming shortened V by 4 bases and J by 6 bases, and 16 bases separated the two germline ends.

The CDR3 loop reads CASSSGWRKNTEAFF. The CDR3 region has the DNA TGTGCCAGCAGCTCAGGGTGGCGGAAGAACACTGAAGCTTTCTTT. The V call is TRBV7-2, the J call TRBJ1-1; D is possibly TRBD1 (5 bases). Trimming left V 4 bases short and J 1 base short, with 13 bases between. The CDR3 is made up of 15 amino acids. Germline V gene sequence: CDR1 SGHTA, CDR2 FQGNSA.

The J gene is TRBJ2-2, the V gene TRBV19; D call uncertain. Trimming removed 0 bases from V and 2 bases from J, with 16 bases in between. This CDR3 has 18 residues. Germline lookup yields CDR1 LNHDA and CDR2 SQIVND (reference sequence). The CDR3, as DNA: TGTGCCAGTAGTATAGAGCGCCCTCAGGCCACCAACACCGGGGAGCTGTTTTTT. Translation gives CASSIERPQATNTGELFF.

This chain links TRBV28 with TRBJ1-5; 7 bases fit TRBD1. CDR3 length: 18 residues. V was clipped by 3 bases and J by 9 bases; unmatched bases: 20. Germline CDR1 is MDHEN and CDR2 is SYDVKM. In DNA form, the CDR3 reads TGTGCCAGCAGTTTGGATGGCAATACAGGGGCCCCGGGTCGGCCCCAGCATTTT. This sequence encodes CASSLDGNTGAPGRPQHF.

Regarding this clone: The junction shows a germline mismatch at one end, possibly a read error. The same CDR3 arises from other DNA sequences in this sample as well. The J gene is TRBJ1-1, the V gene TRBV6-5; a weak D match, TRBD1 (6 bases). The germline V gene has CDR1 MNHEY and CDR2 SVGAGI. The CDR3 consists of 13 residues. CDR3 in DNA: TGTGCCAGCAGGCTGACGGGGGGCACTGAGGCTTTCTTT. As protein: CASRLTGGTEAFF.

The CDR3 sequence is CSVDGQGYEQYF. The CDR3, as DNA: TGCAGCGTTGACGGGCAGGGCTACGAGCAGTACTTC. The chain links TRBV29-1 to TRBJ2-7, with a weak D call TRBD1 (5 bases). The CDR3 extends over 12 amino acids. With 3 bases removed from V and 3 bases from J, the gap between germline ends came to 9 bases. Germline-derived CDR1 and CDR2 are SQVTM and ANQGSEA.

The chain has TRBV7-2 and TRBJ2-5, with TRBD2 matching over 7 bases. Germline assignment: CDR1 SGHTA and CDR2 FQGNSA. The junction had 3 bases not matched to a gene; V was cut back by 3 bases and J by 2 bases. The CDR3 length is 14 residues. The chain's CDR3 is CASSLWGGQETQYF. Written as DNA, the CDR3 is TGTGCCAGCAGCTTGTGGGGGGGGCAAGAGACCCAGTACTTC.

This clone was counted once. The V call is TRBV19, the J call TRBJ1-5; the match to TRBD1 covers 7 bases. Per the germline V gene, CDR1 is LNHDA and CDR2 is SQIVND (reference sequence). This CDR3 is 13 amino acids long. V shed 9 bases, J shed 10 bases, and the junction held 12 bases outside the gene matches. CDR3 sequence (DNA): TGTGCCAGCGTAGGGACAGAGATCAGACCCCAGCATTTT. Its protein is CASVGTEIRPQHF.

J is TRBJ2-7 and V is TRBV29-1; 7 bases line up with TRBD2. This CDR3 comprises 10 residues. Germline CDR1 is SQVTM and CDR2 is ANQGSEA. The junction had 5 bases not matched to a gene; V was cut back by 4 bases and J by 11 bases. For the CDR3, the DNA is TGCAGCGTTGTGGAGGGGAGGGAGTACTTC. Its protein is CSVVEGREYF.

The chain links TRBV6-5 to TRBJ1-3, with a possible D match to TRBD1 (5 bases). Germline CDR1 is MNHEY and CDR2 is SVGAGI. V was clipped by 0 bases and J by 0 bases, with 6 bases between them. The CDR3 extends over 15 amino acids. The CDR3 is CASSYSQGSGNTIYF. CDR3 nucleotide sequence: TGTGCCAGCAGTTACTCTCAGGGCTCTGGAAACACCATATATTTT.

This clone was observed a few times. Here the CDR3 reads CASSRGLVTGTNADEQYF. DNA of the CDR3: TGCGCCAGCAGCCGCGGACTAGTCACCGGGACAAACGCAGACGAGCAGTACTTC. The gene calls are TRBV4-3 and TRBJ2-7; a possible D gene is TRBD2 (7 bases). Germline CDR1 is LGHNA and CDR2 is YSLEER. Trimming took 4 bases from V and 5 from J, leaving 27 bases between them. This CDR3 has 18 residues.